The source of this T cell receptor beta chain is a study of T-cell reconstitution after alpha-beta-depleted transplantation in children. The TCRbeta library incorporated unique molecular identifiers. TCRdb used MiXCR to reprocess the PCR reads, holding one entry per CDR3 protein. This repertoire shows 250,000 to 300,000 distinct CDR3 sequences, about a tenth found once; its top ten account for over 9.5%. The CDR3 runs to 16 residues. Deletions cut 5 bases from V and 4 bases from J, with 22 bases between. Looked up from germline, CDR1 is SGHRS and CDR2 is YFSETQ. This clonotype occurred a few times. This material consisted of PBMCs from the stem cell graft donor, taken from the stem cell graft. The chain links TRBV5-1 to TRBJ2-7; the D gene could be TRBD1 or TRBD2 (6 bases each). The origin of this receptor is a human donor who donated a stem cell graft to a child with SCID. Written as DNA, the CDR3 is TGCGCCAGCAGGTGGGGGGCACAGGAAGGTAGTTACGAGCAGTACTTC. Translating gives CASRWGAQEGSYEQYF. The entire variable domain, with the rest obtained from reference TRBV5-1 and TRBJ2-7, is as follows: KAGVTQTPRYLIKTRGQQVTLSCSPISGHRSVSWYQQTPGQGLQFLFEYFSETQRNKGNFPGRFSGRQFSNSRSEMNVSTLELGDSALYLCASRWGAQEGSYEQYFGPGTRLTVT.